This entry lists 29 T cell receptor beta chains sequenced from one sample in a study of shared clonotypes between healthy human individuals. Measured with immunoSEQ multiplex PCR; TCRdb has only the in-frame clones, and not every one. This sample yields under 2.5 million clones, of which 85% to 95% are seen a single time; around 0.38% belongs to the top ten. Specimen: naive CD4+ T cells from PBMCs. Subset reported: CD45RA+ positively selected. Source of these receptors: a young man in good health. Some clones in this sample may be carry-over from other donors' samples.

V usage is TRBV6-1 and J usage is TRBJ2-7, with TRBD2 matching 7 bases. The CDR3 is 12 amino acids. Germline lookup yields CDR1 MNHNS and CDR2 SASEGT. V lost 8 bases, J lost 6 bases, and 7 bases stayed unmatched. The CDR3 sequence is CASFRGSGEQYF. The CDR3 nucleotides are TGTGCCAGCTTTCGCGGGAGCGGCGAGCAGTACTTC.

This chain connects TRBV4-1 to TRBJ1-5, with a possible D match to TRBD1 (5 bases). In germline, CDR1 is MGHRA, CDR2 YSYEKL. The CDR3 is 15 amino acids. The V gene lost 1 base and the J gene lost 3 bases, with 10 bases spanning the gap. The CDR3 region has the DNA TGCGCCAGCAGCCAAGCAGGGAGCAACAATCAGCCCCAGCATTTT. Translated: CASSQAGSNNQPQHF.

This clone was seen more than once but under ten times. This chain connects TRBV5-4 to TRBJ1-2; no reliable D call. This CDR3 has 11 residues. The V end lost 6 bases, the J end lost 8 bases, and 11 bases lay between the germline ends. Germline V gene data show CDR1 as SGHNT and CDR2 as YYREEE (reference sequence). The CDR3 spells CASTSGGGYTF. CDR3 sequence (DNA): TGTGCCAGCACCTCCGGAGGGGGCTACACCTTC.

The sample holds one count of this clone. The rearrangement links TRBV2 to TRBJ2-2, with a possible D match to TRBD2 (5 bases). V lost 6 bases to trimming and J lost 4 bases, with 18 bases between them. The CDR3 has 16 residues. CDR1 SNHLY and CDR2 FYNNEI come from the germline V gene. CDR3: CASRASSGSFTGELFF. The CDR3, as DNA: TGTGCCAGCAGGGCTTCGAGCGGCAGCTTCACCGGGGAGCTGTTTTTT.

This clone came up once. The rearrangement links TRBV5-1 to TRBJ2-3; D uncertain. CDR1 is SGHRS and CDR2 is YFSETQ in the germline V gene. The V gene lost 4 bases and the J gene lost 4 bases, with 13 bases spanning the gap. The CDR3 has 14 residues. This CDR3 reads CASSPTTTADTQYF. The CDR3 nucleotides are TGCGCCAGCAGCCCGACAACAACCGCAGATACGCAGTATTTT.

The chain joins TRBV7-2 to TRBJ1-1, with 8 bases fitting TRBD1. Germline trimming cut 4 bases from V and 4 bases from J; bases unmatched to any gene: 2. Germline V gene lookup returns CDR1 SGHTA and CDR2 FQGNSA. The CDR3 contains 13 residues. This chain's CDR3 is CASSWDRTTEAFF. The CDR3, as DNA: TGTGCCAGCAGCTGGGACAGGACCACTGAAGCTTTCTTT. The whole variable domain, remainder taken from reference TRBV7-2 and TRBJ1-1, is GAGVSQSPSNKVTEKGKDVELRCDPISGHTALYWYRQSLGQGLEFLIYFQGNSAPDKSGLPSDRFSAERTGGSVSTLTIQRTQQEDSAVYLCASSWDRTTEAFFGQGTRLTVV.

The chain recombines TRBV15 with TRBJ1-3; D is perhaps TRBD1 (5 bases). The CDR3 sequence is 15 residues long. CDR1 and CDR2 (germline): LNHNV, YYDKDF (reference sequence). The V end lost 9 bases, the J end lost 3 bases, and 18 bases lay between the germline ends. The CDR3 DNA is TGTGCCACTCGGGCAGGGATTGGCTTTGGAAACACCATATATTTT. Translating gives CATRAGIGFGNTIYF.

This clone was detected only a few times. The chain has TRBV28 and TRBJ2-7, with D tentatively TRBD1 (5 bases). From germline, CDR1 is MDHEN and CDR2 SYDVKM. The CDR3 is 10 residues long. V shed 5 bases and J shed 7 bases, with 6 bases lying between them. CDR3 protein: CASSRTEQYF. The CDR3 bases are TGTGCCAGCAGTAGGACAGAGCAGTACTTC.

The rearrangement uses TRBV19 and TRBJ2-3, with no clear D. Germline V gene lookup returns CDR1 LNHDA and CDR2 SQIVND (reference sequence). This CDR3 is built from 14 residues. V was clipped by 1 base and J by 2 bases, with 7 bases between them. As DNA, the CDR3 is TGTGCCAGTAGTATAGTACATCCCACAGATACGCAGTATTTT. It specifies CASSIVHPTDTQYF.

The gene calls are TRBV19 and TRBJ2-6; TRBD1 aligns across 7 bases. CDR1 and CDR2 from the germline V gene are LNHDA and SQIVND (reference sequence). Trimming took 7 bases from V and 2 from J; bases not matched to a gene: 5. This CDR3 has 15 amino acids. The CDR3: CASTGGNAGANVLTF. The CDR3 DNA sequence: TGTGCCAGTACAGGGGGTAACGCTGGGGCCAACGTCCTGACTTTC.

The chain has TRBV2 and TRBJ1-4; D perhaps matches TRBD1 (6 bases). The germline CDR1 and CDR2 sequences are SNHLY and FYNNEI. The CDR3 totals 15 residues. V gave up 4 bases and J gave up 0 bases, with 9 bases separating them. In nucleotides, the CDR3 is TGTGCCAGCAGTGTAGGGGGTGCAACTAATGAAAAACTGTTTTTT. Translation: CASSVGGATNEKLFF.

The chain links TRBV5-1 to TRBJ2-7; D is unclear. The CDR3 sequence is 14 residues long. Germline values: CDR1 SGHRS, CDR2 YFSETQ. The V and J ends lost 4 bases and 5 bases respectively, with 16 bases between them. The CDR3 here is CASSKGPPLDEQYF. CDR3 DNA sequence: TGCGCCAGCAGCAAAGGACCGCCCTTGGACGAGCAGTACTTC.

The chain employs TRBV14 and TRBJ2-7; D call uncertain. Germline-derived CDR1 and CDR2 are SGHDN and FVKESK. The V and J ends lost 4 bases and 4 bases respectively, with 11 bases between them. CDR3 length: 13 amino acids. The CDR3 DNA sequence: TGTGCCAGCAGCCTCGGGTTGAGGTACGAGCAGTACTTC. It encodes CASSLGLRYEQYF.

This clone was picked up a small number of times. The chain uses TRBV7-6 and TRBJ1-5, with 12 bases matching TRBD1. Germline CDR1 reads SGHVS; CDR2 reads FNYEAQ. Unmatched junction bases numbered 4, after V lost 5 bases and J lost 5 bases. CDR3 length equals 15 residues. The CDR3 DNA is TGTGCCAGCAGCCAAGGGACAGGGGGCGATCAGCCCCAGCATTTT. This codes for CASSQGTGGDQPQHF.

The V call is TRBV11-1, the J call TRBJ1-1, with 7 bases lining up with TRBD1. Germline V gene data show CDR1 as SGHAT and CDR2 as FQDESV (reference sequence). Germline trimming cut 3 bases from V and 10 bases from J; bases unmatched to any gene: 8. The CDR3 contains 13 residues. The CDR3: CASSLIQGGGAFF. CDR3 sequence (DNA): TGTGCCAGCAGCTTGATACAAGGGGGCGGAGCTTTCTTT.

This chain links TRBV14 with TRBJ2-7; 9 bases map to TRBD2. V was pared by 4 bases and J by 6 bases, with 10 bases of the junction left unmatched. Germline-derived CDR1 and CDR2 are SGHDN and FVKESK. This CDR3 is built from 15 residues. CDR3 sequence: CASSPPGLAFFEQYF. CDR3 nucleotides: TGTGCCAGCAGCCCCCCGGGACTAGCTTTCTTCGAGCAGTACTTC.

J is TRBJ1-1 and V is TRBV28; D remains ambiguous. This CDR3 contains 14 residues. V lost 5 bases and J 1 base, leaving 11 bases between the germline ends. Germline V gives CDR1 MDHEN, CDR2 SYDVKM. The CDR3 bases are TGTGCCAGCAGTCCCCTGGGAGAGAACACTGAAGCTTTCTTT. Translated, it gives CASSPLGENTEAFF.

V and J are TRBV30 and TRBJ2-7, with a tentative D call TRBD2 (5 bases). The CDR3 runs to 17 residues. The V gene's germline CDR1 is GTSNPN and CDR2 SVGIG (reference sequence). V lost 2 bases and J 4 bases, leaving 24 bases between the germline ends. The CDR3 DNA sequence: TGTGCCTGGAGTCCAACCCTTCTAAGAGGGAGAACTTACGAGCAGTACTTC. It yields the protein CAWSPTLLRGRTYEQYF.

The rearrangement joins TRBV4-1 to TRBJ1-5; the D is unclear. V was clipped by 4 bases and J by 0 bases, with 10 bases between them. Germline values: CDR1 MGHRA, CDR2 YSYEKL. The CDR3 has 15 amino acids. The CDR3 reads CASSRDPYSNQPQHF. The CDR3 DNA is TGCGCCAGCAGCCGGGATCCCTATAGCAATCAGCCCCAGCATTTT.

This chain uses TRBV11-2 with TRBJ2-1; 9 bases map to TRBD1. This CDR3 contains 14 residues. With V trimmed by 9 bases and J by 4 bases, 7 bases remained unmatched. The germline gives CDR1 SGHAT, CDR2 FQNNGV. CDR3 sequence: CASSRDRAYNEQFF. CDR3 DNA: TGTGCCAGTTCCCGGGACAGGGCATACAATGAGCAGTTCTTC.

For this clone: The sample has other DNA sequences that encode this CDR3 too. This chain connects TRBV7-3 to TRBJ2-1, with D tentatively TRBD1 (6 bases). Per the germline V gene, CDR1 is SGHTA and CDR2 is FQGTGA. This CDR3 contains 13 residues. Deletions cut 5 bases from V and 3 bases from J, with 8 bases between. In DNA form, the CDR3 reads TGTGCCAGCAGCAGGGACAACTACAATGAGCAGTTCTTC. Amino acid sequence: CASSRDNYNEQFF.

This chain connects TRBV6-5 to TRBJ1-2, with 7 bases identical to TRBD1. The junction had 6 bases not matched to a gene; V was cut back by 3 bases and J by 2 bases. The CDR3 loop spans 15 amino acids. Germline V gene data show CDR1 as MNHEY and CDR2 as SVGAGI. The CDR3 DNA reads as TGTGCCAGCAGTTATCGGACAGGAGGAAACTATGGCTACACCTTC. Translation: CASSYRTGGNYGYTF.

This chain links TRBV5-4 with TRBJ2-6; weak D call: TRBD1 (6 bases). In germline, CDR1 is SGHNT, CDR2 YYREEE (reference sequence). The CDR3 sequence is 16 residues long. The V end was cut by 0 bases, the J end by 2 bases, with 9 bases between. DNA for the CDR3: TGTGCCAGCAGCTTGGATGGGGGCGCTGGGGCCAACGTCCTGACTTTC. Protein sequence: CASSLDGGAGANVLTF.

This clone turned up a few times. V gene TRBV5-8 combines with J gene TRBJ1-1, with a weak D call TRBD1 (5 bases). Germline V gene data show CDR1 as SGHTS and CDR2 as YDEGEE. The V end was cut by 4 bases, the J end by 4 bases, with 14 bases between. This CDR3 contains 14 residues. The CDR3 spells CASSGRPGRTEAFF. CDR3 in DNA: TGTGCCAGCAGCGGCCGCCCGGGGCGCACTGAAGCTTTCTTT. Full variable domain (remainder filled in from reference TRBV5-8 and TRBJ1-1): EAGVTQSPTHLIKTRGQQATLRCSPISGHTSVYWYQQALGLGLQFLLWYDEGEERNRGNFPPRFSGRQFPNYSSELNVNALELEDSALYLCASSGRPGRTEAFFGQGTRLTVV.

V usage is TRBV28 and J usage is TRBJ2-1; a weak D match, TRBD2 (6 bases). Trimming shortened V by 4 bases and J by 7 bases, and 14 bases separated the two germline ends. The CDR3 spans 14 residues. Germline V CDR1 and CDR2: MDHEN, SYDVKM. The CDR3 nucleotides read TGTGCCAGCAGTTCCGGGAGCTTACTTAATGAGCAGTTCTTC. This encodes CASSSGSLLNEQFF.

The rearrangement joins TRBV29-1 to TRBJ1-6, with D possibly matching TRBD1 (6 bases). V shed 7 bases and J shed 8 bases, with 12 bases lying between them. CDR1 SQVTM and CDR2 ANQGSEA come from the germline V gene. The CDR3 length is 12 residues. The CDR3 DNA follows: TGCAGCGCTGGGGGCGAGGATTCACCCCTCCACTTT. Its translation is CSAGGEDSPLHF. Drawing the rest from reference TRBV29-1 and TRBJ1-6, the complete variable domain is SAVISQKPSRDICQRGTSLTIQCQVDSQVTMMFWYRQQPGQSLTLIATANQGSEATYESGFVIDKFPISRPNLTFSTLTVSNMSPEDSSIYLCSAGGEDSPLHFGNGTRLTVT.

CDR3 sequence: CASSLKGFLVGETQYF. The DNA of the CDR3 is TGTGCCAGCAGTTTAAAGGGCTTCCTAGTGGGAGAGACCCAGTACTTC. V gene TRBV27 combines with J gene TRBJ2-5; no clear D gene. Trimming stripped 2 bases from V and 4 bases from J, with 17 bases between. CDR1 is MNHEY, CDR2 SMNVEV, per germline (reference sequence). The CDR3 sequence is 16 residues long.

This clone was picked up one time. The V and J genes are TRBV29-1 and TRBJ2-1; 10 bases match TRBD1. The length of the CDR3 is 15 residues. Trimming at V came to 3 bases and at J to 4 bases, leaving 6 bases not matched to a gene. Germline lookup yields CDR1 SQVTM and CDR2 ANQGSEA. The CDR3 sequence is CSVEGQGLGYNEQFF. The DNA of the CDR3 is TGCAGCGTTGAGGGACAGGGGTTGGGATACAATGAGCAGTTCTTC.

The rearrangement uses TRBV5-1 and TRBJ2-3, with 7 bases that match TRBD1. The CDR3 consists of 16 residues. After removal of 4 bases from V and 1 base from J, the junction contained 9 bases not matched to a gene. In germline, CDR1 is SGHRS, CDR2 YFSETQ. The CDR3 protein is CASSTQGSVGTDTQYF. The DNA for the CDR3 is TGCGCCAGCAGCACACAGGGGTCGGTGGGCACAGATACGCAGTATTTT.